The sequence of this T cell receptor beta chain was determined in a study of T cells after yellow fever vaccination. The wider study: Preparation used SMART-Seq v4 Ultra Low Input for the low-cell-number fractions. General study results and limits: Abundant bulk-derived clonotypes could contaminate FACS-sorted repertoires. Though it reached lower strength, the secondary response hit its peak faster, day 5 versus 15.

UMIs were added to TCR cDNA along with a universal primer site when it was made by 5'RACE template switching. TCRdb used MiXCR to reprocess the 5' RACE reads, holding one entry per CDR3 protein. Of about 330,000 distinct CDR3 sequences in the sample, roughly 4.3% were seen once. To note about this clonotype: Its antigen is not known.

The length of the CDR3 is 14 residues. The germline V gene has CDR1 MNHNY and CDR2 SVGAGI (reference sequence). V lost 5 bases, J lost 2 bases, and 12 bases lay in between. The clonotype was recovered from a man aged 18 to 29 who received the YFV17D yellow fever vaccine. This chain connects TRBV6-6 to TRBJ1-2; tentatively, D is TRBD1 (6 bases). The sequences come from PBMCs, collected 5 days after the yellow fever booster vaccination. The CDR3 loop is CASSDLTGNYGYTF. CDR3 sequence (DNA): TGTGCCAGCAGTGACTTGACAGGCAACTATGGCTACACCTTC.